These T cell receptor beta chains were read from a single sample in a study of T cells in Graves' hyperthyroidism and ophthalmopathy. TCRdb redid the calling of the multiplex PCR reads with MiXCR, one entry per CDR3 protein. The data contain some 620,000 distinct CDR3 sequences, around 16% of them seen just once; the ten biggest clones take up around 4%. Material for sequencing was blood. The origin of the receptors is a woman in her twenties or thirties with Graves' hyperthyroidism. The CDR3 runs from the conserved cysteine through the conserved F or W. Each record gives: D gene, J gene, clone size, V gene, CDR3 protein, CDR3 DNA. D genes are given only for firm matches. A clone size is listed for some rows: how often the clone was seen (once, few, many), or a class if it is expanded.

d_call: .; j_call: TRBJ1-1; clone_size: .; v_call: TRBV20-1; cdr3_aa: CSARDLRATGEAFF; cdr3_nt: TGCAGTGCTAGAGATCTACGGGCGACAGGTGAAGCTTTCTTT
d_call: .; j_call: TRBJ2-5; clone_size: few; v_call: TRBV30; cdr3_aa: CAWSRTDSPYF; cdr3_nt: TGTGCCTGGAGTCGGACCGATAGTCCGTACTTC
d_call: .; j_call: TRBJ1-5; clone_size: many; v_call: TRBV28; cdr3_aa: CASRSSDGGLAQHF; cdr3_nt: TGTGCCAGCAGGTCATCCGATGGGGGCTTAGCCCAGCATTTT
d_call: TRBD2; j_call: TRBJ2-3; clone_size: .; v_call: TRBV13; cdr3_aa: CASSLGSSGRPDTQYF; cdr3_nt: TGTGCCAGCAGCTTAGGGTCGAGCGGGAGGCCAGATACGCAGTATTTT
d_call: .; j_call: TRBJ2-7; clone_size: .; v_call: TRBV29-1; cdr3_aa: CSVVEKGNRSYEQYF; cdr3_nt: TGCAGCGTTGTGGAGAAAGGGAACAGATCCTACGAGCAGTACTTC
d_call: .; j_call: TRBJ2-7; clone_size: many; v_call: TRBV2; cdr3_aa: CASSEAYEQYF; cdr3_nt: TGTGCCAGCAGTGAAGCCTACGAGCAGTACTTC
d_call: TRBD1; j_call: TRBJ2-5; clone_size: .; v_call: TRBV5-1; cdr3_aa: CASSPAVDRAETQYF; cdr3_nt: TGCGCCAGCAGCCCAGCAGTGGACAGGGCGGAGACCCAGTACTTC
d_call: TRBD2; j_call: TRBJ2-5; clone_size: many; v_call: TRBV20-1; cdr3_aa: CSARPGLAGGVETQYF; cdr3_nt: TGCAGTGCTAGGCCGGGACTAGCGGGAGGTGTGGAGACCCAGTACTTC
d_call: TRBD2; j_call: TRBJ2-5; clone_size: few; v_call: TRBV9; cdr3_aa: CASSRRGLAGGETQYF; cdr3_nt: TGTGCCAGCAGCAGACGGGGACTAGCGGGAGGAGAGACCCAGTACTTC
d_call: TRBD2; j_call: TRBJ2-1; clone_size: many; v_call: TRBV7-2; cdr3_aa: CASSLLAGGPNEQFF; cdr3_nt: TGTGCCAGCAGCTTACTAGCGGGAGGCCCGAATGAGCAGTTCTTC
d_call: TRBD1; j_call: TRBJ1-2; clone_size: .; v_call: TRBV6-2/TRBV6-3; cdr3_aa: CASRTETGGRGYTF; cdr3_nt: TGTGCCAGCAGGACTGAGACAGGGGGCCGTGGCTACACCTTC
d_call: .; j_call: TRBJ2-2; clone_size: many; v_call: TRBV2; cdr3_aa: CASREGAWNTGELFF; cdr3_nt: TGTGCCAGCAGGGAGGGGGCTTGGAACACCGGGGAGCTGTTTTTT
d_call: TRBD1; j_call: TRBJ2-1; clone_size: many; v_call: TRBV5-1; cdr3_aa: CASRTGTGTYNEQFF; cdr3_nt: TGCGCCAGCAGAACCGGGACAGGAACATACAATGAGCAGTTCTTC
d_call: .; j_call: TRBJ2-2; clone_size: .; v_call: TRBV27; cdr3_aa: CASTPNRNTGELLF; cdr3_nt: TGTGCCAGCACCCCTAATAGGAACACCGGGGAGCTGCTTTTT
d_call: .; j_call: TRBJ2-7; clone_size: .; v_call: TRBV10-1; cdr3_aa: CASSDRTIGRSYEQYF; cdr3_nt: TGCGCCAGCAGTGACCGGACTATCGGGAGATCATACGAGCAGTACTTC
d_call: .; j_call: TRBJ2-2; clone_size: many; v_call: TRBV24-1; cdr3_aa: CATSDQGLHTGELFF; cdr3_nt: TGTGCCACCAGTGACCAGGGACTCCACACCGGGGAGCTGTTTTTT
d_call: .; j_call: TRBJ2-1; clone_size: many; v_call: TRBV7-8; cdr3_aa: CASSSSGTSYNEQFF; cdr3_nt: TGTGCCAGCAGCTCGTCGGGAACCTCCTACAATGAGCAGTTCTTC
d_call: TRBD2; j_call: TRBJ2-7; clone_size: few; v_call: TRBV6-4; cdr3_aa: CASSRNERERYDEQYF; cdr3_nt: TGTGCCAGCAGTAGGAACGAGCGGGAGAGGTACGACGAGCAGTACTTC
d_call: .; j_call: TRBJ1-2; clone_size: many; v_call: TRBV2; cdr3_aa: CASSLQGSDGYTF; cdr3_nt: TGTGCCAGCAGTCTACAAGGGTCAGATGGCTACACCTTC
d_call: TRBD1; j_call: TRBJ1-1; clone_size: many; v_call: TRBV28; cdr3_aa: CASSPPTGETEAFF; cdr3_nt: TGTGCCAGCAGTCCCCCGACAGGGGAGACTGAAGCTTTCTTT
d_call: .; j_call: TRBJ1-1; clone_size: many; v_call: TRBV11-2; cdr3_aa: CASSGPGLGAFF; cdr3_nt: TGTGCCAGCAGCGGACCGGGTTTAGGAGCTTTCTTT
d_call: TRBD1; j_call: TRBJ1-4; clone_size: .; v_call: TRBV7-9; cdr3_aa: CASSPIPGQTNKLFF; cdr3_nt: TGTGCCAGCAGCCCGATTCCGGGACAGACGAACAAACTGTTTTTT
d_call: TRBD2; j_call: TRBJ2-1; clone_size: few; v_call: TRBV28; cdr3_aa: CASSLSGRFLSYNEQFF; cdr3_nt: TGTGCCAGCAGTTTAAGCGGGAGGTTCCTCTCCTACAATGAGCAGTTCTTC
d_call: .; j_call: TRBJ2-7; clone_size: few; v_call: TRBV29-1; cdr3_aa: CSVWDTGFHEQYF; cdr3_nt: TGCAGCGTTTGGGACACTGGCTTCCACGAGCAGTACTTC
d_call: TRBD2; j_call: TRBJ2-1; clone_size: few; v_call: TRBV5-8; cdr3_aa: CASSPGLAGDVDNEQFF; cdr3_nt: TGTGCCAGCAGCCCGGGACTAGCGGGAGATGTCGACAATGAGCAGTTCTTC
d_call: TRBD2; j_call: TRBJ2-5; clone_size: .; v_call: TRBV20-1; cdr3_aa: CSALTGLAGGPETQYF; cdr3_nt: TGCAGTGCCCTGACCGGACTAGCGGGAGGGCCAGAGACCCAGTACTTC
d_call: .; j_call: TRBJ2-1; clone_size: .; v_call: TRBV4-1; cdr3_aa: CASSRGRNDNEQFF; cdr3_nt: TGCGCCAGCAGCCGGGGGAGGAATGACAATGAGCAGTTCTTC
d_call: .; j_call: TRBJ2-7; clone_size: .; v_call: TRBV20-1; cdr3_aa: CSARDFLKLYEQYF; cdr3_nt: TGCAGTGCTAGAGATTTTTTGAAACTCTACGAGCAGTACTTC
d_call: .; j_call: TRBJ1-5; clone_size: many; v_call: TRBV28; cdr3_aa: CASSLSAWEPQHF; cdr3_nt: TGTGCCAGCAGTTTAAGTGCCTGGGAGCCCCAGCATTTT
d_call: .; j_call: TRBJ2-3; clone_size: .; v_call: TRBV10-2; cdr3_aa: CASTLGGGTDTQYF; cdr3_nt: TGCGCCAGTACCTTGGGTGGGGGCACAGATACGCAGTATTTT
d_call: TRBD2; j_call: TRBJ2-7; clone_size: many; v_call: TRBV2; cdr3_aa: CASGLAGASYEQYF; cdr3_nt: TGTGCCAGCGGACTAGCGGGAGCCTCCTACGAGCAGTACTTC
d_call: .; j_call: TRBJ2-7; clone_size: .; v_call: TRBV9; cdr3_aa: CASSVPHEQYF; cdr3_nt: TGTGCCAGCAGCGTACCCCACGAGCAGTACTTC